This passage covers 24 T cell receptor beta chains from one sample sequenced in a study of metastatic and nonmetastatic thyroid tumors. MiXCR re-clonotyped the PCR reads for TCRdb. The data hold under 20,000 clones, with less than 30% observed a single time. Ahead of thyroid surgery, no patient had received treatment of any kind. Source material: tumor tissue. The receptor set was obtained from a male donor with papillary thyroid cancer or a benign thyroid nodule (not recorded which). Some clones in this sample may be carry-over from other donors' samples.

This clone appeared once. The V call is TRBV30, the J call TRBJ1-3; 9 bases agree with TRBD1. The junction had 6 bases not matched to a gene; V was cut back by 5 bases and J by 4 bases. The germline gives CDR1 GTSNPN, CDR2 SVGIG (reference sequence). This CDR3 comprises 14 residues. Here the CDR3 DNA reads TGTGCCTGGGGGGGACAGGGTAGGGGAAACACCATATATTTT. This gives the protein CAWGGQGRGNTIYF.

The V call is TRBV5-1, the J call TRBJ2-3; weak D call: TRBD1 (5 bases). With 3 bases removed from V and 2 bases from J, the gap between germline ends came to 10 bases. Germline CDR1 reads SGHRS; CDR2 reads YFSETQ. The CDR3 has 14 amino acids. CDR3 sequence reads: CASSYQGPTDTQYF. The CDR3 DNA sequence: TGCGCCAGCAGCTATCAGGGCCCCACAGATACGCAGTATTTT.

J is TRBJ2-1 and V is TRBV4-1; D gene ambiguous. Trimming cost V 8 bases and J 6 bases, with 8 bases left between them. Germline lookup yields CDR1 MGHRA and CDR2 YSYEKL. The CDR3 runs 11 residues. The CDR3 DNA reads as TGCGCCAGCGGGCTCCTCAATGAGCAGTTCTTC. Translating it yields CASGLLNEQFF.

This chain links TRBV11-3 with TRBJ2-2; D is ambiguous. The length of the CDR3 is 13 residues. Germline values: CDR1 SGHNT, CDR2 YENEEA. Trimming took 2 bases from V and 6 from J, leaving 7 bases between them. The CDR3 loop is CASSLLMAGELFF. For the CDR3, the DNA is TGTGCCAGCAGCTTATTGATGGCCGGGGAGCTGTTTTTT.

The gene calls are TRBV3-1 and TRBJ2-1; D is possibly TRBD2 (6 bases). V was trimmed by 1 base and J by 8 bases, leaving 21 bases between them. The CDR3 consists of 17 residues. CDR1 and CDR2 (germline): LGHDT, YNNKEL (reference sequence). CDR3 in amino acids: CASSQADGREYHHEQFF. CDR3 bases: TGTGCCAGCAGCCAAGCCGACGGTCGGGAGTATCACCATGAGCAGTTCTTC.

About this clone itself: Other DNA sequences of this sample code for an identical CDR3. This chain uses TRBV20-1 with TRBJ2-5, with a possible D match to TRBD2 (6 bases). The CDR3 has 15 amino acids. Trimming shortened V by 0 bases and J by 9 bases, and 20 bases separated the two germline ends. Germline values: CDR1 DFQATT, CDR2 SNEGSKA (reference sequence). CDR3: CSARDPGREEGPQYF. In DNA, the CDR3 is TGCAGTGCTAGAGATCCTGGCAGGGAGGAAGGTCCCCAGTACTTC.

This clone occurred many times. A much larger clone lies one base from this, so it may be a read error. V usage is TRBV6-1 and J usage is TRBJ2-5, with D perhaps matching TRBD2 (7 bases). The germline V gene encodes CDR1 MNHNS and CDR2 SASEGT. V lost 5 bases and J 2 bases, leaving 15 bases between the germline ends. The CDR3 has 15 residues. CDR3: CASSRSRGAQETQYF. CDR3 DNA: TGTGCCAGCAGTAGATCCCGGGGGGCACAAGAGACCCAGTACTTC.

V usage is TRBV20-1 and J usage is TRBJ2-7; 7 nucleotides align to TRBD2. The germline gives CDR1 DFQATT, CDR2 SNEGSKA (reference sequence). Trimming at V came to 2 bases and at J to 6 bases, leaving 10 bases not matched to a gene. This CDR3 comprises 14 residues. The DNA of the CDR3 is TGCAGTGCTAGATATTCTCAGGGCGGGGGCGAGCAGTACGTC. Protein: CSARYSQGGGEQYV.

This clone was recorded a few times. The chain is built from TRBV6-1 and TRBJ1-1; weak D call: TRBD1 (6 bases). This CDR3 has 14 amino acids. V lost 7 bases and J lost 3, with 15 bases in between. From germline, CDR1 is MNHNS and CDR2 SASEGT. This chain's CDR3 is CASKHRVYDTEAFF. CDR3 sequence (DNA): TGTGCCAGCAAACACAGGGTGTATGACACTGAAGCTTTCTTT.

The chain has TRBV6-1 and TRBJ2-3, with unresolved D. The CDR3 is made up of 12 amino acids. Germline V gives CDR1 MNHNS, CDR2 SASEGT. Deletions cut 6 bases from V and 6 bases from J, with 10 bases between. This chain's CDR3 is CASSRDRDTQYF. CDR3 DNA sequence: TGTGCCAGCAGCCGAGATCGGGATACGCAGTATTTT.

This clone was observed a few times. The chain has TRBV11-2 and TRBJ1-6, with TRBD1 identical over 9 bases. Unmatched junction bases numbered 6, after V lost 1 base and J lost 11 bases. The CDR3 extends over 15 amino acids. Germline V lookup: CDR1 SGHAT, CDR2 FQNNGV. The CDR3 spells CASSLGGQGIPPLHF. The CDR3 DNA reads TGTGCCAGCAGCTTAGGCGGACAGGGGATCCCACCCCTCCACTTT.

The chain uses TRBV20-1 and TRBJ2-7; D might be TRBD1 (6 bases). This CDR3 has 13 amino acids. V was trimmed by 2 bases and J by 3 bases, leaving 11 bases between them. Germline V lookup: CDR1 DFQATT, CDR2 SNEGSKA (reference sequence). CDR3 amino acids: CSARTTGNYEQYF. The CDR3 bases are TGCAGTGCTAGAACGACAGGAAACTACGAGCAGTACTTC.

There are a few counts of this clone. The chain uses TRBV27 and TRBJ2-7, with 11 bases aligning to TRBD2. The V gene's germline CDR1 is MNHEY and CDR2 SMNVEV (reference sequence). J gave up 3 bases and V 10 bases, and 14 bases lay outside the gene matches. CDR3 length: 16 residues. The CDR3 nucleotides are TGTGCCACCACCGGGACTAGCGGCAGAGGGTACTACGAGCAGTACTTC. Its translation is CATTGTSGRGYYEQYF.

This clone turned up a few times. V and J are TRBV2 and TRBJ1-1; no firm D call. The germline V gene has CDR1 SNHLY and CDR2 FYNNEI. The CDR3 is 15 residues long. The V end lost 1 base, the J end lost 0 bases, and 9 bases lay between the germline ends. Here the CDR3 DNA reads TGTGCCAGCAGTGAAGGGGTGCGTATGAACACTGAAGCTTTCTTT. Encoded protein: CASSEGVRMNTEAFF.

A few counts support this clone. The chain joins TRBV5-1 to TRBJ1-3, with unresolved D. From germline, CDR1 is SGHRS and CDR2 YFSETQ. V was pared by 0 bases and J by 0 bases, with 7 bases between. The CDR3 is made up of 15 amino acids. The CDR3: CASSLDPASGNTIYF. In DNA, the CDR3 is TGCGCCAGCAGCTTGGATCCGGCCTCTGGAAACACCATATATTTT.

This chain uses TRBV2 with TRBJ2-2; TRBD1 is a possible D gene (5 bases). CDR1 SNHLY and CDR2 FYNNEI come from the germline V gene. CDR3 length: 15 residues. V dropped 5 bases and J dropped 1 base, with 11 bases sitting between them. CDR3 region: CASSYVQGNTGELFF. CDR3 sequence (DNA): TGTGCCAGCAGTTATGTTCAGGGGAACACCGGGGAGCTGTTTTTT.

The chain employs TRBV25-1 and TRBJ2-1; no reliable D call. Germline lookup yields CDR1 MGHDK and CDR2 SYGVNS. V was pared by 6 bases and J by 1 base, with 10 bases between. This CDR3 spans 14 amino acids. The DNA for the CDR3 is TGTGCCAGCAGGTCTGGCGGTTCCTACAATGAGCAGTTCTTC. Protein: CASRSGGSYNEQFF.

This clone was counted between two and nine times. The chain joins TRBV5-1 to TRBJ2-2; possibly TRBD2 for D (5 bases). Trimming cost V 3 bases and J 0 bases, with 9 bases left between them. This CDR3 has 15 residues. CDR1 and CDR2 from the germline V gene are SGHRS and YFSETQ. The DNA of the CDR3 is TGCGCCAGCAGCTATGGACTTACGAACACCGGGGAGCTGTTTTTT. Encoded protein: CASSYGLTNTGELFF.

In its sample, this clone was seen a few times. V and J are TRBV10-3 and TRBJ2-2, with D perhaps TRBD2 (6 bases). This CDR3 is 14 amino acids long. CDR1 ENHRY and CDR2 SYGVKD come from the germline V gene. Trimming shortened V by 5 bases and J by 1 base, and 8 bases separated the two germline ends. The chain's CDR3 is CAISREENTGELFF. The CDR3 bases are TGTGCCATCAGTAGGGAGGAGAACACCGGGGAGCTGTTTTTT.

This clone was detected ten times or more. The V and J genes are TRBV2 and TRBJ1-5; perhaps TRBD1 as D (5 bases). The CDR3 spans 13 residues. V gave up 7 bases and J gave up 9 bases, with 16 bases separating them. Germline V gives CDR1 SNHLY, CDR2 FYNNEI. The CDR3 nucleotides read TGTGCCAGCATGGGGATCTTGGGACGGCCCCAGCATTTT. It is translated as CASMGILGRPQHF.

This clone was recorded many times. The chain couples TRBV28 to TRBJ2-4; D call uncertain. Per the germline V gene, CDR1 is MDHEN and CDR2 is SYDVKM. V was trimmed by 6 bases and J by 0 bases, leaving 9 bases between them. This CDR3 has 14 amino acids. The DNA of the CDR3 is TGTGCCAGCAGCATAACGGAAGCCAAAAACATTCAGTACTTC. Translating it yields CASSITEAKNIQYF.

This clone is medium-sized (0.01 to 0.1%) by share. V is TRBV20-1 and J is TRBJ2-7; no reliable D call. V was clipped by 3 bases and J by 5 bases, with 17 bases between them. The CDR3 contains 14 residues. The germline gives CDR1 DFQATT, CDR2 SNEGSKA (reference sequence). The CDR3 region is CSARAIDRGHEQYF. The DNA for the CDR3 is TGCAGTGCTAGGGCCATAGACCGCGGTCACGAGCAGTACTTC.

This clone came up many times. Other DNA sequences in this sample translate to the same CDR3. The CDR3 loop is CASSQDQGRSNNGYTF. DNA for the CDR3: TGCGCCAGCAGCCAAGATCAAGGCAGGTCGAATAATGGCTACACCTTC. The V gene is TRBV4-1, the J gene TRBJ1-2; D gene unclear. The CDR3 length is 16 residues. Looked up from germline, CDR1 is MGHRA and CDR2 is YSYEKL. Trimming left V 0 bases short and J 6 bases short, with 17 bases between.

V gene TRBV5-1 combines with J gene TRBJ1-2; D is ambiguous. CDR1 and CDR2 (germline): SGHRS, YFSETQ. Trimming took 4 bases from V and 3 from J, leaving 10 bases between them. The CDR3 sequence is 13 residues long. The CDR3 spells CASSPGVDYGYTF. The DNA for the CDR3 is TGCGCCAGCAGCCCCGGAGTAGACTATGGCTACACCTTC.